This TCR beta chain was sequenced for a study of human T cells and chemical hapten exposure (dated by TCRdb to the early 2020s). Describing the broader study: For sensitization, 2% DPC in acetone was applied to a 2 cm by 2 cm area of upper inner arm skin. Libraries were pooled for sequencing, and variation in per-sample TCR yields was attributed mainly to small differences in library volumes within the pool. Patient blood was sampled pre-sensitization (week 0) and at 2, 6 and about 24 weeks after DPC sensitization. Throughout the roughly 23-week study period, patients were also given weekly therapeutic DPC doses on the scalp. Most of the patients in the cohort were female, and the cohort covered alopecia areata with under or over 50% scalp involvement, alopecia totalis and alopecia universalis. In alopecia patients, the study followed how the peripheral blood TCR repertoire changed in vivo over primary and secondary sensitization to diphenylcyclopropenone (DPC), a hapten. Patch tests used Finn chambers with 0.01% DPC on the upper back, scored after 6 days by International Contact Dermatitis Research Group standards. About 28 alopecia patients gave blood for TCR sequencing at one to four time points (pre-sensitization, 2, 6 and 24 weeks). What the authors observed across the whole study: DPC sensitization did not change the number of TCRs with a frequency above 1 in 1000, and there was no evidence of changes in global repertoire structure. Compared with pre-sensitization or healthy control sets, expanded TCRs formed significantly more large CDR3 similarity clusters, which is consistent with antigen-driven responses. Repeated subsampling changed both the strength of the expansion versus patch-test correlation and the threshold at which the correlation became significant. Alopecia, a presumed autoimmune disease, was present in all patients, so the immune response of the patients might differ from that of healthy individuals. Patch test score correlated positively with the number of PT1 expanded TCRs, reaching significance at thresholds 8, 16 and 32 but not at 4.

The library was prepared using RACE. The sample was run on a NextSeq 500. Library preparation attached unique molecular identifiers to individual cDNA molecules for quantitative, reproducible TCR counting. For every blood RNA sample, sequencing covered both the TCR alpha and TCR beta chains. On the study's bioinformatics: The median number of TCRs per sample was roughly 98,000, ranging from 23,224 to 690,600. V, J and CDR3 annotation of the TCR reads was performed with the Decombinator software suite. To make PS versus PT1 abundance plots, every sample was subsampled to the same number of TCRs (28,000). Expanded TCRs were defined as absent before sensitization and observed at least eight times at the 2-week time point. The raw public data were reprocessed by TCRdb itself: fastp quality trimming at Q25, MiXCR clonotype calling, in-frame beta chains only. Rows are combined by CDR3 protein, so each entry shows the most common genes and DNA. These V and J calls rely on TCRdb rather than the paper's analysis. A total of 180,000 or so distinct CDR3 sequences appear in this sample, 14% of them only once. The ten largest clones add up to 1.5% to 2% of the sample.

The meaning of the sample's time point label: patch test 1, 2 weeks after DPC sensitization. Explained via the paper, the treatment or condition label denotes: therapeutic diphenylcyclopropenone sensitization with weekly scalp DPC. At every patch-test visit, the blood draw took place before the patch test was put on. Eligible patients were aged 18 to 70, diagnosed with alopecia, deemed suitable for DPC therapy, and excluded if pregnant. Total RNA was extracted from unfractionated whole blood that had been collected in Tempus Blood RNA tubes. Comments on this clonotype: The antigen it recognizes is unknown. Per-base quality was not reported, and no clone a single base away is much larger than it.

Sequencing was performed on whole blood, taken in connection with sensitization to the hapten diphenylcyclopropenone (DPC). This TCR derives from a woman between 25 and 40 years old with alopecia areata. Some clones in this sample may be carry-over from other donors' samples.

CDR3 sequence: CASTAPGTYNEQFF. The nucleotide sequence is given as TGTGCCAGCACCGCCCCGGGGACGTACAATGAGCAGTTCTTC. The rearranged chain carries TRBV28 and TRBJ2-1; the D segment might be TRBD1 or TRBD2, since each matches 5 bases. Sequences MDHEN (CDR1) and SYDVKM (CDR2) are obtained from the germline V gene. V loses 7 bases, J loses 4 bases, and the germline ends lie 14 bases apart. From the cysteine up to the phenylalanine, the CDR3 has a length of 14 residues. The DNA shown is the 42-base CDR3, in frame from base 1. The CDR3 plus the reference TRBV28 and TRBJ2-1 genes for the other parts give the full variable domain: DVKVTQSSRYLVKRTGEKVFLECVQDMDHENMFWYRQDPGLGLRLIYFSYDVKMKEKGDIPEGYSVSREKKERFSLILESASTNQTSMYLCASTAPGTYNEQFFGPGTRLTVL.